The rows below give T cell receptor beta chains drawn from one sample of a study of T-cell reconstitution after alpha-beta-depleted transplantation in children. TCRdb re-derived calls from the PCR reads in MiXCR, one entry per CDR3 protein. The sample has nearly 400,000 distinct CDR3 sequences, just over 20% seen once. The sequences come from PBMCs from the stem cell graft donor, collected from the stem cell graft. The receptors were sampled from a human donor who donated a stem cell graft to a child with acute myeloid leukemia. The CDR3 runs from the conserved cysteine through the conserved F or W. The D gene is left open where the match is weak. Clone size, where shown, is once, few, many, or a class for clones that have expanded.

V	size	D	J	DNA	CDR3
TRBV7-9	few	TRBD2	TRBJ2-7	TGTGCCAGCAGCTTAGGGGGACTAAATTCCTACGAGCAGTACTTC	CASSLGGLNSYEQYF
TRBV29-1	.	TRBD2	TRBJ2-1	TGCAGCGCCGGGGCGGGAGCGGGCAATGAGCAGTTCTTC	CSAGAGAGNEQFF
TRBV15	.	TRBD1	TRBJ1-6	TGTGCCACTACCGTGGACAGGGGGTTGAATTCACCCCTCCACTTT	CATTVDRGLNSPLHF
TRBV29-1	few	.	TRBJ2-7	TGCAGCGTCGCTCGCAACCTTGAGCAGTACTTC	CSVARNLEQYF
TRBV7-8	.	.	TRBJ2-7	TGTGCCAGCAGCTTAGCGGGGGGATACTACGAGCAGTACTTC	CASSLAGGYYEQYF
TRBV28	.	.	TRBJ2-7	TGTGCCAGCAGTTTTTCAGGGATCAGTCGCTACGAGCAGTACTTC	CASSFSGISRYEQYF
TRBV20-1	.	TRBD2	TRBJ2-1	TGCAGTGCTAGAGACCCAGCGGGAGTGTTGGATGAGCAGTTCTTC	CSARDPAGVLDEQFF
TRBV7-9	few	.	TRBJ1-2	TGTGCCAGCAGCTTAACAGAGGCCGGGACCTTC	CASSLTEAGTF
TRBV27	few	.	TRBJ2-7	TGTGCCAGCAGGCCCGACTACTACGAGCAGTACTTC	CASRPDYYEQYF
TRBV5-5	.	.	TRBJ1-4	TGTGCCAGCAGCTTGGGGACGGCGAGAACTAATCAAAAACTGTTTTTT	CASSLGTARTNQKLFF
TRBV4-2	.	.	TRBJ2-2	TGTGCCAGCAGCCAAGATTTGGCAGCAGGCGGGGAGCTGTTTTTT	CASSQDLAAGGELFF
TRBV6-1	.	.	TRBJ2-1	TGTGCCAGCCTCATGGGGGAAAGCTCCTACAATGAGCAGTTCTTC	CASLMGESSYNEQFF
TRBV6-5	once	TRBD2	TRBJ2-7	TGTGCCAGCAGTTCCCTAGCCCCAGCGGGGGCCACCTACGAGCAGTACTTC	CASSSLAPAGATYEQYF
TRBV12-3/TRBV12-4	few	.	TRBJ1-4	TGTGCCAGCAGTTTAGAACCCAAGGAAAAACTGTTTTTT	CASSLEPKEKLFF
TRBV24-1	.	.	TRBJ2-3	TGTGCCACCAGTGATATGGGTGATACGCAGTATTTT	CATSDMGDTQYF
TRBV2	.	TRBD2	TRBJ2-7	TGTGCCAGCAGGGGACTAGCGGGAGTCGGGGGCGAGCAGTACTTC	CASRGLAGVGGEQYF
TRBV20-1	many	TRBD2	TRBJ2-1	TGCAGTGCCCCCGGGGGAAGCGGGAACTTGAACAATGAGCAGTTCTTC	CSAPGGSGNLNNEQFF
TRBV4-1	.	TRBD2	TRBJ2-1	TGCGCCAGCAGCCAAGATCGAGGGAGGGCACACAATGAGCAGTTCTTC	CASSQDRGRAHNEQFF
TRBV20-1	many	TRBD2	TRBJ2-1	TGCAGTGCTAGAGGGGGGAGGGTCTCCTACAATGAGCAGTTCTTC	CSARGGRVSYNEQFF
TRBV5-1	.	.	TRBJ2-5	TGCGCCAGCAGCACAGGACGGGGAGGTTGGGAGACCCAGTACTTC	CASSTGRGGWETQYF
TRBV5-1	.	.	TRBJ2-7	TGCGCCAGCAGCTTGGTGGCCGTAGACGAGCAGTACTTC	CASSLVAVDEQYF
TRBV12-3/TRBV12-4	.	.	TRBJ2-7	TGTGCCAGCAGTTATGAGAGTACCTACGAGCAGTACTTC	CASSYESTYEQYF
TRBV7-9	few	.	TRBJ1-1	TGTGCCAGCAGCAGCGGAAACAAAGCAACTGAAGCTTTCTTT	CASSSGNKATEAFF
TRBV7-9	.	.	TRBJ2-4	TGTGCCAGCAGCTTCCTGGCAGAAGACATTCAGTACTTC	CASSFLAEDIQYF